These T cell receptor beta chains were read from a single sample in a study of CD8+CD57+ T cells in acquired aplastic anemia. MiXCR, run by TCRdb on the reads, gives a single entry per CDR3 protein. The sample shows 86,000 or so distinct CDR3 sequences, about half of them seen only once. Sequencing was performed on sorted CD4+, CD8+, or CD8+CD57+ T cells (not recorded which) from PBMCs. All receptors come from a human donor in good health, serving as a control. Each CDR3 is given with its conserved first and last residue. Fields, in order: J gene, V gene, D gene, clone size, CDR3 DNA, CDR3 protein. A D gene is named only where the DNA matches it firmly. Clone size, where shown, is once, few, many, or a class for clones that have expanded.

TRBJ1-1	TRBV10-3	TRBD1	.	TGTGCCATCAGTGAATATGGGACAGGGGGAACTGAAGCTTTCTTT	CAISEYGTGGTEAFF
TRBJ2-7	TRBV4-2	.	.	TGTGCCAGCAGCCGAACGAGACAGGAGAACTACGAGCAGTACTTC	CASSRTRQENYEQYF
TRBJ2-1	TRBV24-1	TRBD2	.	TGTGCCACCAGTTCGGGGGGGCTGCTCAATGAGCAGTTCTTC	CATSSGGLLNEQFF
TRBJ2-5	TRBV9	TRBD2	.	TGTGCCAGCAGCCCCGGTGGGGGGGACGGAGAGACCCAGTACTTC	CASSPGGGDGETQYF
TRBJ1-2	TRBV29-1	.	few	TGCAGCGTTGTCGAGGTGGGACCCTATGGCTACACCTTC	CSVVEVGPYGYTF
TRBJ2-3	TRBV25-1	TRBD2	.	TGTGCCAGCAATCTAGCGGGGGGGCCCGTAGCAGATACGCAGTATTTT	CASNLAGGPVADTQYF
TRBJ2-7	TRBV15	TRBD1	.	TGTGCCACCAGCCGGTCCAGGGGGTGGACCTACGAGCAGTACTTC	CATSRSRGWTYEQYF
TRBJ2-2	TRBV5-4	.	.	TGTGCCAGCTCGAGTCGGGGGGCCACCGGGGAGCTGTTTTTT	CASSSRGATGELFF
TRBJ1-6	TRBV4-1	TRBD1	.	TGCGCCAGCAGCATACGACAGGGGGCGCGGGAGAATTCACCCCTCCACTTT	CASSIRQGARENSPLHF
TRBJ1-5	TRBV19	TRBD1	.	TGTGCCAGTAGTACGGACAGGGTCAATCAGCCCCAGCATTTT	CASSTDRVNQPQHF
TRBJ1-4	TRBV19	TRBD1	.	TGTGCCAGTACCGCCGGGACAGGGTTGTCTGAAAAACTGTTTTTT	CASTAGTGLSEKLFF
TRBJ2-3	TRBV11-2	.	.	TGTGCCAGCAGCATATCTTGGAGCACAGATACGCAGTATTTT	CASSISWSTDTQYF
TRBJ2-1	TRBV24-1	TRBD2	.	TGTGCCACCAGTGTAGGCGGGAGCTCCTACAATGAGCAGTTCTTC	CATSVGGSSYNEQFF
TRBJ1-4	TRBV5-4	.	.	TGTGCCAGCAGCTTAGGTAGGGGTCAAGGCGGTGAAAAACTGTTTTTT	CASSLGRGQGGEKLFF
TRBJ1-2	TRBV20-1	.	many	TGCAGTGCTCCTGGGGTGGGGGACTATGGCTACACCTTC	CSAPGVGDYGYTF
TRBJ1-2	TRBV2	TRBD1	.	TGTGCCAGCAGCTACGCCGGGACAGGGTTGTCCCTTTTAAAGGGCTACACCTTC	CASSYAGTGLSLLKGYTF
TRBJ2-5	TRBV29-1	.	.	TGCAGCGTTGAGGAGCGGAAAGAGACCCAGTACTTC	CSVEERKETQYF
TRBJ2-4	TRBV10-3	.	.	TGTGCCATCAGTGGTGTAGCCAAAAACATTCAGTACTTC	CAISGVAKNIQYF
TRBJ2-5	TRBV20-1	.	.	TGCAGTGCTAATGTTGTCGGCGGGGCCCACCTGGAGACCCAGTACTTC	CSANVVGGAHLETQYF
TRBJ2-1	TRBV10-3	.	.	TGTGCCATCAGTGGAGGGGTCCAAGACAATGAGCAGTTCTTC	CAISGGVQDNEQFF
TRBJ1-1	TRBV10-3	.	many	TGTGCCATCAGTGAGGGTAAGGTCATGAACACTGAAGCTTTCTTT	CAISEGKVMNTEAFF
TRBJ2-7	TRBV7-9	.	.	TGTGCCAGCAGCCTGGGGTTCGACGAGCAGTACTTC	CASSLGFDEQYF
TRBJ2-7	TRBV4-1	.	many	TGCGCCAGCAGCCAAGAGAGTAGCCGCTCCTACGAGCAGTACTTC	CASSQESSRSYEQYF
TRBJ2-1	TRBV20-1	.	many	TGCAGTGCTAGACTAGTTTCTGAGCAGTTCTTC	CSARLVSEQFF
TRBJ2-1	TRBV5-1	.	.	TGCGCCAGCAGCTATACGGACAGCCTTAATGAGCAGTTCTTC	CASSYTDSLNEQFF
TRBJ1-1	TRBV4-2	.	few	TGTGCCAGCAGCCCACCCCGTTGGGGCTTGAACACTGAAGCTTTCTTT	CASSPPRWGLNTEAFF
TRBJ1-2	TRBV20-1	.	many	TGCAGTGCTAGTGGCAAAAACTATGGCTACACCTTC	CSASGKNYGYTF
TRBJ2-3	TRBV6-5	.	many	TGTGCCAGCAGTTACTCGGGTGGGAGCACAGATACGCAGTATTTT	CASSYSGGSTDTQYF
TRBJ1-6	TRBV10-3	TRBD1	.	TGTGCCATCAGTGAGCGAAAGGACAGGGAGAATTCACCCCTCCACTTT	CAISERKDRENSPLHF
TRBJ2-2	TRBV10-1	TRBD2	.	TGCGCCAGCAGCCAAGGTTGGGAGGGCTCCGGGGAGCTGTTTTTT	CASSQGWEGSGELFF
TRBJ2-7	TRBV25-1	.	few	TGTGCCAGCAGCGTACTGGGGGGGCGAAGCTCCTACGAGCAGTACTTC	CASSVLGGRSSYEQYF
TRBJ2-3	TRBV11-1	TRBD1	.	TGTGCCAGCAGCTTAGGGACAGGGGGGGCAGATACGCAGTATTTT	CASSLGTGGADTQYF
TRBJ2-7	TRBV15	TRBD1	few	TGTGCCACCAGCATAGGGGGACAGGGTGACTACGAGCAGTACTTC	CATSIGGQGDYEQYF
TRBJ1-2	TRBV9	TRBD1	.	TGTGCCAGCAGCGCAGGGGGGCAGGGCTACACCTTC	CASSAGGQGYTF
TRBJ1-1	TRBV5-1	TRBD1	many	TGCGCCAGCAGCTTGACAGGGGTTTTGGGTGAAGCTTTCTTT	CASSLTGVLGEAFF
TRBJ2-5	TRBV7-3	.	.	TGTGCCAGCAGCTCCCAAGCAGAGACCCAGTACTTC	CASSSQAETQYF
TRBJ2-1	TRBV15	.	many	TGTGCCACCAGCCGACCCCGGGTCGGAGCTGATGAGCAGTTCTTC	CATSRPRVGADEQFF
TRBJ2-3	TRBV10-2	.	many	TGCGCCAGCACAGCTACCTCTAGCACAGATACGCAGTATTTT	CASTATSSTDTQYF
TRBJ1-1	TRBV3-1	.	.	TGTGCCAGCAGCCAAGAGGGCAGGCGAATGAACACTGAAGCTTTCTTT	CASSQEGRRMNTEAFF
TRBJ2-7	TRBV2	.	many	TGTGCCAGCAGTGGGCCCCGGGACGGAACCTACGAGCAGTACTTC	CASSGPRDGTYEQYF
TRBJ2-7	TRBV27	.	.	TGTGCCAGCAGTTTTTCGGGCGAGCAGTACTTC	CASSFSGEQYF
TRBJ1-2	TRBV29-1	TRBD1	.	TGCAGCGCTGACAGGGGGCAGAATGGCTACACCTTC	CSADRGQNGYTF
TRBJ2-7	TRBV6-1	TRBD1	many	TGTGCCAGCAGGGGGTGGGAGGACAGGGCGCTCGAGCAGTACTTC	CASRGWEDRALEQYF
TRBJ2-5	TRBV25-1	TRBD1	.	TGTGCCAGCAGTGAGGCCGGACAGGGGAGGACCCAGTACTTC	CASSEAGQGRTQYF
TRBJ1-1	TRBV29-1	.	.	TGCAGCGTGAGGACGCTTATGACCACTGAAGCTTTCTTT	CSVRTLMTTEAFF
TRBJ1-5	TRBV20-1	TRBD1	many	TGCAGTGGACGAGACAGGGAGAGCAATCAGCCCCAGCATTTT	CSGRDRESNQPQHF
TRBJ2-7	TRBV7-9	.	.	TGTGCCAGCAGCTTAGGTCGGGCAGGTCTATACGAGCAGTACTTC	CASSLGRAGLYEQYF